This record looks at one T cell receptor (beta chain) sequence and its context. The antigen is not known. Measured with immunoSEQ multiplex PCR; TCRdb has only the in-frame clones, and not every one. The data hold around 68,000 clones, with around 73% observed a single time. All patients were mismatch repair deficient, assessed by either PCR or immunohistochemistry. TCRs were sequenced from a few patients responding to pembrolizumab. The record originates from a study of PD-1 blockade in mismatch repair-deficient tumors. Study in general: All were previously treated, progressing patients with 12 mismatch repair-deficient cancer types.

Regarding the study as a whole: After pembrolizumab, tumor-resident clones rose rapidly, then generally contracted before radiologic responses.

The CDR3 sequence is 12 residues long. The V end lost 8 bases, the J end lost 5 bases, and 15 bases lay between the germline ends. The germline gives CDR1 SQVTM, CDR2 ANQGSEA. The chain uses TRBV29-1 and TRBJ1-1; D is unresolved. The TCR sequence derives from an adult with mismatch repair-deficient cancer. The specimen was peripheral blood, collected 2 weeks after starting pembrolizumab. The CDR3 bases are TGCAGCCCCGTCCGGGGTGGTACTGAAGCTTTCTTT. It translates to CSPVRGGTEAFF.